Below, 31 T cell receptor beta chains from the same sample are listed, as sequenced in a study of shared clonotypes between healthy human individuals. Profiled with immunoSEQ multiplex PCR; TCRdb holds only in-frame clones, not every one. The sample has more than 1 million clones, 78% seen once. Sequenced: memory CD4+ T cells from PBMCs. Regarding subset: CD45RA-negative fraction. These receptors originate from a man between 18 and 35 years old in good health. Some clones in this sample may be carry-over from other donors' samples.

The rearrangement links TRBV6-6 to TRBJ2-5; TRBD1 or TRBD2 may be the D gene (5 bases each). This CDR3 is 11 amino acids long. In germline, CDR1 is MNHNY, CDR2 SVGAGI (reference sequence). V was trimmed by 7 bases and J by 6 bases, leaving 9 bases between them. For the CDR3, the DNA is TGTGCCAGCAAGAAGGGACAGACCCAGTACTTC. It specifies CASKKGQTQYF.

In this sample, this clone turned up a few times. The J gene is TRBJ1-2, the V gene TRBV30, with a weak D call TRBD1 (6 bases). V was shortened by 8 bases and J by 5 bases, with 15 bases between the two germline ends. The germline CDR1 and CDR2 sequences are GTSNPN and SVGIG (reference sequence). This CDR3 comprises 12 residues. CDR3 sequence reads: CAHPGHPYGYTF. In nucleotides, the CDR3 is TGTGCCCATCCGGGACACCCATATGGCTACACCTTC. The whole variable domain, remainder taken from reference TRBV30 and TRBJ1-2, is SQTIHQWPATLVQPVGSPLSLECTVEGTSNPNLYWYRQAAGRGLQLLFYSVGIGQISSEVPQNLSASRPQDRQFILSSKKLLLSDSGFYLCAHPGHPYGYTFGSGTRLTVV.

The rearrangement links TRBV18 to TRBJ2-7; a possible D gene is TRBD1 (6 bases). Germline lookup yields CDR1 KGHSH and CDR2 LQKENI. Trimming removed 2 bases at V and 2 bases at J, with 10 bases between. The CDR3 is made up of 14 amino acids. Here the CDR3 DNA reads TGTGCCAGCTCACCATCCTGGGACACCTACGAGCAGTACTTC. Residues: CASSPSWDTYEQYF. The complete variable domain, with remaining parts taken from reference TRBV18 and TRBJ2-7, reads NAGVMQNPRHLVRRRGQEARLRCSPMKGHSHVYWYRQLPEEGLKFMVYLQKENIIDESGMPKERFSAEFPKEGPSILRIQQVVRGDSAAYFCASSPSWDTYEQYFGPGTRLTVT.

V usage is TRBV6-5 and J usage is TRBJ2-2, with D perhaps TRBD1 (6 bases). This CDR3 has 15 residues. V dropped 1 base and J dropped 7 bases, with 13 bases sitting between them. Germline V gene sequence: CDR1 MNHEY, CDR2 SVGAGI. The DNA for the CDR3 is TGTGCCAGCAGTTACTGGTCAGGGGCAGGCGGGGAGCTGTTTTTT. Its protein product is CASSYWSGAGGELFF.

Of note for this clone: At one end, the junction sequence differs from germline, possibly due to a read error. This rearrangement joins TRBV7-8 to TRBJ2-7; D unclear. The CDR3 sequence is 13 residues long. The germline CDR1 and CDR2 sequences are SGHVS and FQNEAQ. In nucleotides, the CDR3 is TGTGCCAACAGCTTAGTATCCCGGTACGAGCAGTACTTC. This encodes CANSLVSRYEQYF.

The rearrangement links TRBV5-1 to TRBJ2-1, with 9 bases aligning to TRBD1. CDR3 length: 15 amino acids. V lost 4 bases and J lost 7; bases outside the gene matches: 9. Germline lookup yields CDR1 SGHRS and CDR2 YFSETQ. The CDR3 nucleotides are TGCGCCAGCAGCCCCTCCCCGGGACAGGGAAATGAGCAGTTCTTC. This sequence encodes CASSPSPGQGNEQFF.

This chain links TRBV18 with TRBJ2-2; 8 nucleotides align to TRBD2. CDR3 size: 16 residues. With V trimmed by 6 bases and J by 0 bases, 6 bases remained unmatched. Germline V gene data show CDR1 as KGHSH and CDR2 as LQKENI. The CDR3 protein is CASSLTSASNTGELFF. In DNA, the CDR3 is TGTGCCAGCTCGCTGACTAGCGCGTCGAACACCGGGGAGCTGTTTTTT. The complete variable domain, with remaining parts taken from reference TRBV18 and TRBJ2-2, reads NAGVMQNPRHLVRRRGQEARLRCSPMKGHSHVYWYRQLPEEGLKFMVYLQKENIIDESGMPKERFSAEFPKEGPSILRIQQVVRGDSAAYFCASSLTSASNTGELFFGEGSRLTVL.

CDR3 sequence reads: CASRYFRGSGELFF. As DNA, the CDR3 is TGTGCCAGCCGATATTTCAGGGGATCCGGGGAGCTGTTTTTT. The V call is TRBV6-6, the J call TRBJ2-2, with D perhaps matching TRBD1 (6 bases). V was clipped by 8 bases and J by 6 bases, with 16 bases between them. CDR3 length: 14 amino acids. Germline V gene data show CDR1 as MNHNY and CDR2 as SVGAGI (reference sequence).

J is TRBJ1-1 and V is TRBV5-5; 8 bases agree with TRBD1. Germline lookup yields CDR1 SGHKS and CDR2 YYEKEE (reference sequence). CDR3 length: 14 residues. The ends lost 5 bases at V and 1 base at J; junction bases unmatched: 4. The CDR3 DNA reads as TGTGCCAGCAGGCCGGGACAGGCGAACACTGAAGCTTTCTTT. This gives the protein CASRPGQANTEAFF.

The CDR3 DNA sequence: TGTGCCAGCAGCCAGGTTACTAGCGGCAGCTCCTACGAGCAGTACTTC. Its translation: CASSQVTSGSSYEQYF. The J gene is TRBJ2-7, the V gene TRBV14; 8 bases map to TRBD2. The germline V gene encodes CDR1 SGHDN and CDR2 FVKESK. V lost 3 bases to trimming and J lost 0 bases; unmatched junction nucleotides: 7. The CDR3 is 16 amino acids.

V and J are TRBV7-9 and TRBJ1-2; tentatively, D is TRBD1 (6 bases). With 5 bases removed from V and 4 bases from J, the gap between germline ends came to 17 bases. The CDR3 length is 15 residues. Germline values: CDR1 SEHNR, CDR2 FQNEAQ (reference sequence). The CDR3 DNA sequence: TGTGCCAGCAGCACGACATGGACAGTCGGCTATGGCTACACCTTC. Translation gives CASSTTWTVGYGYTF.

The gene calls are TRBV7-2 and TRBJ2-2, with TRBD1 identical over 8 bases. The trim removed 5 bases at V and 6 bases at J, leaving 11 bases unmatched. This CDR3 has 16 residues. The V gene's germline CDR1 is SGHTA and CDR2 FQGNSA. The CDR3 spells CASSLDWTGLAGELFF. CDR3 DNA sequence: TGTGCCAGCAGCCTCGACTGGACAGGGCTTGCCGGGGAGCTGTTTTTT.

This chain connects TRBV7-9 to TRBJ1-2; 8 nucleotides line up with TRBD1. The germline V gene encodes CDR1 SEHNR and CDR2 FQNEAQ (reference sequence). This CDR3 is built from 15 residues. Trimming took 2 bases from V and 4 from J; bases not matched to a gene: 6. This CDR3 is CASSLTGGWIYGYTF. The CDR3 DNA sequence: TGTGCCAGCAGCTTAACAGGGGGTTGGATCTATGGCTACACCTTC.

J is TRBJ2-1 and V is TRBV30; 7 positions agree with TRBD2. V lost 0 bases and J lost 1; bases outside the gene matches: 6. The length of the CDR3 is 16 residues. In germline, CDR1 is GTSNPN, CDR2 SVGIG (reference sequence). CDR3 DNA: TGTGCCTGGAGTGTAGCACTAGCGAGGTCCTACAATGAGCAGTTCTTC. Amino acid sequence: CAWSVALARSYNEQFF. Full variable domain (remainder filled in from reference TRBV30 and TRBJ2-1): SQTIHQWPATLVQPVGSPLSLECTVEGTSNPNLYWYRQAAGRGLQLLFYSVGIGQISSEVPQNLSASRPQDRQFILSSKKLLLSDSGFYLCAWSVALARSYNEQFFGPGTRLTVL.

This clone was picked up one time. This chain connects TRBV4-3 to TRBJ2-3, with 7 bases lining up with TRBD2. The germline gives CDR1 LGHNA, CDR2 YSLEER. The CDR3 loop spans 15 amino acids. V lost 10 bases and J lost 1; bases outside the gene matches: 11. The CDR3 DNA sequence: TGCGCCACTACGGCATCCCTAGCGGGCACAGATACGCAGTATTTT. This sequence encodes CATTASLAGTDTQYF.

The chain is built from TRBV7-2 and TRBJ1-1; TRBD1 might be the D (6 bases). Germline CDR1 and CDR2: SGHTA and FQGNSA. The ends were cut back, 5 bases at V and 11 bases at J, with 15 bases in the middle. CDR3 length: 12 residues. The DNA for the CDR3 is TGTGCCAGCAGCCCCCCGGGGGGGCGTGCTTTCTTT. Translating gives CASSPPGGRAFF.

V gene TRBV6-5 combines with J gene TRBJ2-1; a weak D match, TRBD1 (5 bases). This CDR3 contains 15 residues. Germline V gene lookup returns CDR1 MNHEY and CDR2 SVGAGI. Between the trimmed V and J ends, which lost 2 bases and 6 bases, there was a span of 14 bases. The CDR3 DNA sequence: TGTGCCAGCAGTTACAGGGGATCCTGGGCCAATGAGCAGTTCTTC. Translation: CASSYRGSWANEQFF.

This clone was counted ten times or more. The rearrangement joins TRBV7-3 to TRBJ2-1; unclear D gene. Germline-derived CDR1 and CDR2 are SGHTA and FQGTGA. The CDR3 is made up of 15 amino acids. The V end lost 7 bases, the J end lost 2 bases, and 15 bases lay between the germline ends. The CDR3 region is CASTLPGPTYNEQFF. In DNA form, the CDR3 reads TGTGCCAGCACCCTACCGGGCCCAACCTACAATGAGCAGTTCTTC.

This clone has a single count. The chain is built from TRBV20-1 and TRBJ2-3; D gene ambiguous. The CDR3 has 11 amino acids. Trimming stripped 4 bases from V and 0 bases from J, with 2 bases between. Germline CDR1 DFQATT, CDR2 SNEGSKA (reference sequence). CDR3 DNA: TGCAGTGCTACTAGCACAGATACGCAGTATTTT. It encodes CSATSTDTQYF.

This clone was recorded only once. The V call is TRBV4-3, the J call TRBJ1-2; tentative D call: TRBD1 (5 bases). The CDR3 sequence is 17 residues long. Trimming removed 3 bases from V and 4 bases from J, with 21 bases in between. Germline CDR1 LGHNA, CDR2 YSLEER. In nucleotides, the CDR3 is TGCGCCAGCAGCCAGGCTAAGTCGTCCGACAGTGGCTATGGCTACACCTTC. Its protein product is CASSQAKSSDSGYGYTF.

CDR3 in DNA: TGTGCCAGCAGTTCCGATCTGGGGGGCTTCGTTGGCTACACCTTC. It specifies CASSSDLGGFVGYTF. The chain links TRBV27 to TRBJ1-2; D is perhaps TRBD1 (6 bases). Germline V gene data show CDR1 as MNHEY and CDR2 as SMNVEV (reference sequence). This CDR3 is built from 15 residues. V was trimmed by 4 bases and J by 7 bases, leaving 19 bases between them.

The chain has TRBV28 and TRBJ2-7; TRBD1 matches 8 bases. The V gene end was trimmed by 8 bases and the J gene end by 3 bases; junction bases not matched to a gene: 6. Germline CDR1 reads MDHEN; CDR2 reads SYDVKM. The CDR3 runs 13 residues. The CDR3 DNA sequence: TGTGCCAGCGGCGGAGGACAGGGCTACGAGCAGTACTTC. Residues: CASGGGQGYEQYF.

This chain joins TRBV5-4 and TRBJ1-4; D is undetermined. The ends were cut back, 0 bases at V and 4 bases at J, with 13 bases in the middle. Looked up from germline, CDR1 is SGHNT and CDR2 is YYREEE (reference sequence). This CDR3 is built from 16 residues. In nucleotides, the CDR3 is TGTGCCAGCAGCTTGGGACCTAACGAGGGTAATGAAAAACTGTTTTTT. Translating gives CASSLGPNEGNEKLFF.

The gene calls are TRBV5-1 and TRBJ2-7; TRBD2 aligns across 9 bases. CDR1 and CDR2 from the germline V gene are SGHRS and YFSETQ. The CDR3 spans 19 residues. V lost 0 bases, J lost 3 bases, and 16 bases stayed unmatched. CDR3 nucleotides: TGCGCCAGCAGCTTGGAAACTTTGGCTAGCGGGGCCATTTACTACGAGCAGTACTTC. This sequence encodes CASSLETLASGAIYYEQYF. Filled out from reference TRBV5-1 and TRBJ2-7, the complete variable domain reads KAGVTQTPRYLIKTRGQQVTLSCSPISGHRSVSWYQQTPGQGLQFLFEYFSETQRNKGNFPGRFSGRQFSNSRSEMNVSTLELGDSALYLCASSLETLASGAIYYEQYFGPGTRLTVT.

For the CDR3, the DNA is TGTGCCAGCAGCCCGGTTCCGACCGGGACTAGCGGGAGAGCTAGCACAGATACGCAGTATTTT. It yields the protein CASSPVPTGTSGRASTDTQYF. The chain carries TRBV7-3 and TRBJ2-3; TRBD2 matches 14 bases. J gave up 0 bases and V 5 bases, and 16 bases lay outside the gene matches. The germline V gene encodes CDR1 SGHTA and CDR2 FQGTGA. This CDR3 has 21 residues.

Of note for this clone: A read error is the likely source, as a far larger clone sits one nucleotide away. CDR3 in DNA: TGTGCCAGCAGTTTACCAGAGGAAGGGTGGCAGACCCAGTACTTC. Its translation is CASSLPEEGWQTQYF. V is TRBV28 and J is TRBJ2-5; D is unclear. V was shortened by 2 bases and J by 6 bases, with 16 bases between the two germline ends. CDR3 length equals 15 residues. Germline lookup yields CDR1 MDHEN and CDR2 SYDVKM.

V is TRBV29-1 and J is TRBJ1-2; no firm D call. The germline V gene has CDR1 SQVTM and CDR2 ANQGSEA. Trimming stripped 0 bases from V and 4 bases from J, with 12 bases between. CDR3 length equals 14 residues. The CDR3 loop reads CSVEDRRAFYGYTF. DNA of the CDR3: TGCAGCGTTGAAGATAGGAGGGCCTTCTATGGCTACACCTTC.

CDR3: CASSPNGLAGGYNEQFF. The CDR3 bases are TGTGCCAGCTCACCAAATGGGCTAGCGGGAGGCTACAATGAGCAGTTCTTC. The rearrangement links TRBV18 to TRBJ2-1; 11 nucleotides align to TRBD2. This CDR3 comprises 17 residues. The junction had 6 bases not matched to a gene; V was cut back by 2 bases and J by 3 bases. Germline CDR1 and CDR2: KGHSH and LQKENI. Full variable domain (rest looked up from reference TRBV18 and TRBJ2-1): NAGVMQNPRHLVRRRGQEARLRCSPMKGHSHVYWYRQLPEEGLKFMVYLQKENIIDESGMPKERFSAEFPKEGPSILRIQQVVRGDSAAYFCASSPNGLAGGYNEQFFGPGTRLTVL.

The chain uses TRBV5-4 and TRBJ2-6, with 9 bases identical to TRBD2. Germline CDR1 is SGHNT and CDR2 is YYREEE (reference sequence). J gave up 0 bases and V 2 bases, and 3 bases lay outside the gene matches. This CDR3 has 17 residues. Here the CDR3 reads CASSLLAGSSGANVLTF. In nucleotides, the CDR3 is TGTGCCAGCAGCTTACTAGCGGGTAGCTCTGGGGCCAACGTCCTGACTTTC.

About this clone: Other DNA sequences from this sample encode an identical CDR3 as well. The chain is built from TRBV2 and TRBJ2-3, with 8 bases that match TRBD1. CDR1 SNHLY and CDR2 FYNNEI come from the germline V gene. The CDR3 contains 13 residues. With V trimmed by 5 bases and J by 4 bases, 2 bases remained unmatched. The chain's CDR3 is CASSQDRADTQYF. DNA for the CDR3: TGTGCCAGCAGTCAGGACAGGGCAGATACGCAGTATTTT.

The J gene is TRBJ2-3, the V gene TRBV14; D not certain. Between the trimmed V and J ends, which lost 0 bases and 4 bases, there was a span of 5 bases. This CDR3 contains 13 residues. From germline, CDR1 is SGHDN and CDR2 FVKESK. The CDR3 DNA reads as TGTGCCAGCAGCCAAGATCGTTCAGATACGCAGTATTTT. This gives the protein CASSQDRSDTQYF.